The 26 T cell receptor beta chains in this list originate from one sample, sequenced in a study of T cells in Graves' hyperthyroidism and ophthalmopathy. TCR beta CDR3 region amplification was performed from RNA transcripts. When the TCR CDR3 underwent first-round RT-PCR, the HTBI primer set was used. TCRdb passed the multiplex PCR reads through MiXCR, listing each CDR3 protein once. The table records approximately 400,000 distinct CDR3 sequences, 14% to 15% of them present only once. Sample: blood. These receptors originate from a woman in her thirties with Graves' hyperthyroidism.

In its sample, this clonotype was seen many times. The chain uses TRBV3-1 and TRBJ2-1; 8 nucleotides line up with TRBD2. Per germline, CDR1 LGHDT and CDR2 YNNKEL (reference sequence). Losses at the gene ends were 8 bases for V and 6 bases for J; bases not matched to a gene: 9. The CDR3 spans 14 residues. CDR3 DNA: TGTGCCAGCGCTGGGACTAGTTCGCCCAATGAGCAGTTCTTC. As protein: CASAGTSSPNEQFF.

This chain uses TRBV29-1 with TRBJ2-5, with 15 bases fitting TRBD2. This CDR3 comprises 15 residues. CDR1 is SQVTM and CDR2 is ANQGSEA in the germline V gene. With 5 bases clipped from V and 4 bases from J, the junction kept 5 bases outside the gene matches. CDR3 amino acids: CSVLWTSGRGETQYF. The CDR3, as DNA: TGCAGCGTTTTATGGACTAGCGGGAGGGGAGAGACCCAGTACTTC.

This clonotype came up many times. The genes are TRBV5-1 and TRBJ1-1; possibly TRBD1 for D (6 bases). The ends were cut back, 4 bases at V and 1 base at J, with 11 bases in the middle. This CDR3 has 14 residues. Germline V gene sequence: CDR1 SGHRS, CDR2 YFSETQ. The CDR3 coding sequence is TGCGCCAGCAGCGGAGGACAGCCGAACACTGAAGCTTTCTTT. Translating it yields CASSGGQPNTEAFF.

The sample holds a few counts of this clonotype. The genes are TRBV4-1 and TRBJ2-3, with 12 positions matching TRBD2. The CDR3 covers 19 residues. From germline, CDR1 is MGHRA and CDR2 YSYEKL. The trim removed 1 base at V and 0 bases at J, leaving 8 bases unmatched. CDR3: CASSQATSGRGPSTDTQYF. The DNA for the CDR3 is TGCGCCAGCAGCCAAGCGACTAGCGGGAGAGGCCCTAGCACAGATACGCAGTATTTT.

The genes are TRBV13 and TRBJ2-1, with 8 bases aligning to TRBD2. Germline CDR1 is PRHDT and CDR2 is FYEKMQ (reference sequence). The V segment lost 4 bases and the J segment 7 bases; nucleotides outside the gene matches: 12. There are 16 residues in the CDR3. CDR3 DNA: TGTGCCAGCAGCTCCAAAGCGGGAGAGTCGCCTAATGAGCAGTTCTTC. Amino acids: CASSSKAGESPNEQFF.

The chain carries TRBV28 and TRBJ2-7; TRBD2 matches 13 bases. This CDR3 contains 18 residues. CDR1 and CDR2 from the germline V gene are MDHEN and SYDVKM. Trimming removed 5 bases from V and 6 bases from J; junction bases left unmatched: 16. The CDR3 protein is CASSLPPPGLAGSGEQYF. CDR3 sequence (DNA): TGTGCCAGCAGTCTACCACCACCGGGACTAGCGGGATCCGGCGAGCAGTACTTC.

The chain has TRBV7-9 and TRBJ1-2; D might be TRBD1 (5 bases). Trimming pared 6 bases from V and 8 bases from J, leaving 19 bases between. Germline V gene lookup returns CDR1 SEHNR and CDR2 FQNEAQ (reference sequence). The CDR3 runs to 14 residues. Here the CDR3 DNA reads TGTGCCAGCAGGCCCGGGGCCGGGGTTAAGGGCTACACCTTC. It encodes CASRPGAGVKGYTF.

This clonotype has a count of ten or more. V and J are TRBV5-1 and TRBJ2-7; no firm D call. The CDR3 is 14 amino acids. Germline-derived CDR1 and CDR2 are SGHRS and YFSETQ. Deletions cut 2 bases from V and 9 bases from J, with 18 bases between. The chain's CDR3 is CASSFDQTPRPQYF. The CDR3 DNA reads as TGCGCCAGCAGCTTCGATCAAACCCCCCGTCCGCAGTACTTC.

The CDR3, as DNA: TGTGCCACCAGTCCGGGGGGCGCCGACACCGGGGAGCTGTTTTTT. Protein sequence: CATSPGGADTGELFF. This chain links TRBV24-1 with TRBJ2-2, with D possibly being TRBD2 (7 bases). The germline V gene encodes CDR1 KGHDR and CDR2 SFDVKD. This CDR3 contains 15 residues. V dropped 6 bases and J dropped 3 bases, with 13 bases sitting between them.

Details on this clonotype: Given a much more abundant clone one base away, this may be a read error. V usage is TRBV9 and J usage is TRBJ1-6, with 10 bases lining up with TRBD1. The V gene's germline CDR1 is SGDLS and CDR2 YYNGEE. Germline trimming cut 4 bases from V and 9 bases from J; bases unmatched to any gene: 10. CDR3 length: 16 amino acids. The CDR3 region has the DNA TGTGCCAGCAGCCCGCGGACAGGGGGGCGGAGTTCACCCCTCCACTTT. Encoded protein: CASSPRTGGRSSPLHF.

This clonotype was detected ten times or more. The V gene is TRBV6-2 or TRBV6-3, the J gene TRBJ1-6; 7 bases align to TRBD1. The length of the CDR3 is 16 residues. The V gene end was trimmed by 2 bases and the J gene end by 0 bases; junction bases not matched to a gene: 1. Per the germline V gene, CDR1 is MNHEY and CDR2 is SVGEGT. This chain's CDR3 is CASSYGTVSYNSPLHF. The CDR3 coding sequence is TGTGCCAGCAGTTACGGGACAGTCTCCTATAATTCACCCCTCCACTTT.

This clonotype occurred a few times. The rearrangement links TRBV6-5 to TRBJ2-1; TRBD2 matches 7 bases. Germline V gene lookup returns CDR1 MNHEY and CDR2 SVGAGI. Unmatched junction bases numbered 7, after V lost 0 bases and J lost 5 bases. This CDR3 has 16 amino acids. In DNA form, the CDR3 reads TGTGCCAGCAGTTACTCGAGTCGGGGGAGGGACAATGAGCAGTTCTTC. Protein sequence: CASSYSSRGRDNEQFF.

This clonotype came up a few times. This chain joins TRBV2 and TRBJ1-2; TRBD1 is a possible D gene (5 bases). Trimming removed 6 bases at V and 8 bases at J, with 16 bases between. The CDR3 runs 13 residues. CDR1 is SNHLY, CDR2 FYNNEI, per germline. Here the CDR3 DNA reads TGTGCCAGCAGGGGAGGAGGGAAGGGGGGCTACACCTTC. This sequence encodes CASRGGGKGGYTF.

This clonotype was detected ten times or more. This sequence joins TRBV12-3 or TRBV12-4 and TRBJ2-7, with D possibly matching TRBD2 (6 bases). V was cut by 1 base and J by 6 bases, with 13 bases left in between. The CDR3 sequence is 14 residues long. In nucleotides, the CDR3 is TGTGCCAGCAGTTTAGGGTGGGAGGCCCGCGAGCAGTACTTC. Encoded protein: CASSLGWEAREQYF.

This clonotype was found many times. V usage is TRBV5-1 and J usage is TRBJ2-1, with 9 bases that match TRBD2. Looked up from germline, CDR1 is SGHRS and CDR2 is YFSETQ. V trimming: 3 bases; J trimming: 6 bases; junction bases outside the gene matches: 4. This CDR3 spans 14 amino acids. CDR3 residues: CASSSETSGNEQFF. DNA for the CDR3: TGCGCCAGCAGCTCGGAGACTAGCGGCAATGAGCAGTTCTTC. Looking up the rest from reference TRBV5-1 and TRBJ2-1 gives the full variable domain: KAGVTQTPRYLIKTRGQQVTLSCSPISGHRSVSWYQQTPGQGLQFLFEYFSETQRNKGNFPGRFSGRQFSNSRSEMNVSTLELGDSALYLCASSSETSGNEQFFGPGTRLTVL.

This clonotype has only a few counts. CDR3 residues: CASSQERGASGRTDTQYF. In DNA form, the CDR3 reads TGTGCCAGCAGCCAAGAAAGGGGGGCTAGCGGGAGGACAGATACGCAGTATTTT. V gene TRBV4-2 combines with J gene TRBJ2-3; 11 nucleotides align to TRBD2. Per the germline V gene, CDR1 is LGHNA and CDR2 is YNFKEQ. V gave up 0 bases and J gave up 3 bases; unmatched junction bases: 8. CDR3 length: 18 amino acids.

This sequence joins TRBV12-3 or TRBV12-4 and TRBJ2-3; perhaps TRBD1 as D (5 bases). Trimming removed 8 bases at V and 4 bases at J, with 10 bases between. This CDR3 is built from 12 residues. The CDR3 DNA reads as TGTGCCAGCGTGCAGGGCGCAGATACGCAGTATTTT. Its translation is CASVQGADTQYF.

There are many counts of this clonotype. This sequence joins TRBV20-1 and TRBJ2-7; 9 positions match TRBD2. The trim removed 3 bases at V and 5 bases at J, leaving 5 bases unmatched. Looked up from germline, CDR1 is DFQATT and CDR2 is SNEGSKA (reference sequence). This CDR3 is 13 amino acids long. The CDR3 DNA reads TGCAGTGCTAGGAGACTAGCGGTCAACGAGCAGTACTTC. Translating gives CSARRLAVNEQYF.

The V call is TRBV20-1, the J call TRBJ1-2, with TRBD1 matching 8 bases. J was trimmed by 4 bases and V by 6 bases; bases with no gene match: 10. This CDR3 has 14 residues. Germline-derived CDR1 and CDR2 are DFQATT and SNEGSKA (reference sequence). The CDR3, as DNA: TGCAGTGCAAGATCGACGGGACAGGTCTATGGCTACACCTTC. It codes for CSARSTGQVYGYTF.

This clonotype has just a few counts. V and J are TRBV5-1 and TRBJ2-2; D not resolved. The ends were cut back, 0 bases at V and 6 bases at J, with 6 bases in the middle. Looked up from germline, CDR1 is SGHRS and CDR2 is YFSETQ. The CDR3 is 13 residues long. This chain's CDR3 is CASSLEGPGELFF. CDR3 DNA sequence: TGCGCCAGCAGCTTGGAAGGGCCCGGGGAGCTGTTTTTT.

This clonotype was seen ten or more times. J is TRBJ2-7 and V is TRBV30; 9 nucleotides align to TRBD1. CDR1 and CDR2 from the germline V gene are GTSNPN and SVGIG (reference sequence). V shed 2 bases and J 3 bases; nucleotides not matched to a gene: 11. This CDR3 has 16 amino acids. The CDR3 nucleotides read TGTGCCTGGAGTATTGGGACAGGGAAAAAAGGCTACGAGCAGTACTTC. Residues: CAWSIGTGKKGYEQYF.

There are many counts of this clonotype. This CDR3 reads CASSSGQGRLNTGELFF. CDR3 coding DNA: TGTGCCAGCAGCTCGGGACAGGGAAGGTTGAACACCGGGGAGCTGTTTTTT. The gene calls are TRBV11-2 and TRBJ2-2; TRBD1 aligns across 9 bases. The J segment lost 1 base and the V segment lost 4 bases, leaving 7 bases of the junction unmatched. The CDR3 contains 17 residues. Germline assignment: CDR1 SGHAT and CDR2 FQNNGV.

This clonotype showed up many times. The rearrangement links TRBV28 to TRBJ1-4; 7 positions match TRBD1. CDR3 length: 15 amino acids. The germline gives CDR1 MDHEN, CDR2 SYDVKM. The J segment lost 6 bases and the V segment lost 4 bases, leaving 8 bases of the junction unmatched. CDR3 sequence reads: CASSSSTGIHEKLFF. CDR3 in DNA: TGTGCCAGCAGTTCCTCGACAGGGATACATGAAAAACTGTTTTTT.

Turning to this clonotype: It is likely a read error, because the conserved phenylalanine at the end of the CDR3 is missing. The CDR3 is CASSLQGSEQYL. The CDR3 DNA follows: TGTGCCAGCAGCCTTCAGGGTTCCGAGCAGTACCTC. The rearrangement links TRBV6-1 to TRBJ2-7, with a weak D call TRBD1 (5 bases). Per germline, CDR1 MNHNS and CDR2 SASEGT. V was trimmed by 6 bases and J by 6 bases, leaving 12 bases between them. The length of the CDR3 is 12 residues.

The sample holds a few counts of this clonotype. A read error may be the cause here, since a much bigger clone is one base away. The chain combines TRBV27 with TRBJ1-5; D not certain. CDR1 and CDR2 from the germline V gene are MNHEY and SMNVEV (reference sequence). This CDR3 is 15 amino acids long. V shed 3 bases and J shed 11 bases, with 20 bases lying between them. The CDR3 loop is CASSFREARGSAQHF. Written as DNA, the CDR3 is TGTGCCAGCAGTTTTCGGGAGGCGCGAGGATCAGCCCAGCATTTT.

This CDR3 reads CASSLRQGVYEQYF. The DNA of the CDR3 is TGTGCCAGCAGTTTAAGACAAGGGGTTTACGAGCAGTACTTC. The rearrangement joins TRBV28 to TRBJ2-7; weak D call: TRBD1 (5 bases). CDR1 is MDHEN, CDR2 SYDVKM, per germline. The CDR3 has 14 amino acids. Trimming left V 2 bases short and J 4 bases short, with 12 bases between. Looking up the rest from reference TRBV28 and TRBJ2-7 gives the full variable domain: DVKVTQSSRYLVKRTGEKVFLECVQDMDHENMFWYRQDPGLGLRLIYFSYDVKMKEKGDIPEGYSVSREKKERFSLILESASTNQTSMYLCASSLRQGVYEQYFGPGTRLTVT.